What follows are 25 T cell receptor beta chains derived from one specimen sequenced in a study of T cell repertoires in cytomegalovirus infection. From the reads, TCRdb called clonotypes with MiXCR, one entry per CDR3 protein. The data contain about 770,000 distinct CDR3 sequences, approximately 32% of them singletons. Antigens for these TCRs are unknown. The material was cultured CD8+ T cells from PBMCs, obtained from culture after CMV antigen stimulation. These receptors were collected from a human donor in good health (CMV status not recorded). Some clones in this sample may be carry-over from other donors' samples.

A single count supports this clonotype. This chain links TRBV7-2 with TRBJ1-1; maybe TRBD1 (5 bases). The CDR3 has 14 residues. Germline CDR1 is SGHTA and CDR2 is FQGNSA. The V and J ends lost 3 bases and 5 bases respectively, with 13 bases between them. CDR3 region: CASSFGTSKTEAFF. The CDR3 DNA is TGTGCCAGCAGCTTCGGGACCAGCAAAACTGAAGCTTTCTTT. Drawing the rest from reference TRBV7-2 and TRBJ1-1, the complete variable domain is GAGVSQSPSNKVTEKGKDVELRCDPISGHTALYWYRQSLGQGLEFLIYFQGNSAPDKSGLPSDRFSAERTGGSVSTLTIQRTQQEDSAVYLCASSFGTSKTEAFFGQGTRLTVV.

The V call is TRBV4-3, the J call TRBJ2-3; D may match TRBD1 or TRBD2 (5 bases each). The CDR3 loop spans 15 amino acids. CDR1 and CDR2 from the germline V gene are LGHNA and YSLEER. With 4 bases removed from V and 0 bases from J, the gap between germline ends came to 11 bases. The CDR3 loop is CASSRDGSSTDTQYF. Here the CDR3 DNA reads TGCGCCAGCAGCCGGGACGGCTCCAGCACAGATACGCAGTATTTT.

This clonotype occurred a few times. The chain carries TRBV27 and TRBJ2-3, with 9 bases fitting TRBD2. The germline CDR1 and CDR2 sequences are MNHEY and SMNVEV (reference sequence). The CDR3 is 15 amino acids. V dropped 7 bases and J dropped 2; count of bases not matched to a gene: 7. The CDR3 DNA follows: TGTGCCAGCACACCTAGCGGGGTATCCACAGATACGCAGTATTTT. Its translation: CASTPSGVSTDTQYF.

The chain links TRBV28 to TRBJ1-2; D is ambiguous. The CDR3 has 12 residues. The germline V gene encodes CDR1 MDHEN and CDR2 SYDVKM. V gave up 5 bases and J gave up 6 bases, with 10 bases separating them. This CDR3 is CASSEGFDGYTF. CDR3 nucleotides: TGTGCCAGCAGTGAGGGTTTTGATGGCTACACCTTC.

The sample holds a few counts of this clonotype. The V call is TRBV6-2 or TRBV6-3, the J call TRBJ2-6; a weak D match, TRBD1 (6 bases). The CDR3 length is 18 residues. The germline CDR1 and CDR2 sequences are MNHEY and SVGEGT. V dropped 0 bases and J dropped 0 bases, with 12 bases sitting between them. For the CDR3, the DNA is TGTGCCAGCAGTTACTCCTATGGGGGCCCCTCTGGGGCCAACGTCCTGACTTTC. This gives the protein CASSYSYGGPSGANVLTF.

In this sample, this clonotype turned up a few times. This chain connects TRBV3-1 to TRBJ2-2; 9 bases are a match to TRBD2. V was clipped by 4 bases and J by 5 bases; unmatched bases: 5. The CDR3 is made up of 15 amino acids. Germline V gene lookup returns CDR1 LGHDT and CDR2 YNNKEL (reference sequence). CDR3 loop: CASSLQRGETGELFF. The CDR3 DNA reads TGTGCCAGCAGCCTGCAGCGGGGGGAAACCGGGGAGCTGTTTTTT.

This clonotype was detected many times. The gene calls are TRBV7-9 and TRBJ1-5, with 7 bases aligning to TRBD1. J was trimmed by 3 bases and V by 5 bases; bases with no gene match: 4. The CDR3 contains 14 residues. Germline V gene sequence: CDR1 SEHNR, CDR2 FQNEAQ (reference sequence). CDR3 in DNA: TGTGCCAGCAGCCGACAGGGAACCAATCAGCCCCAGCATTTT. It is translated as CASSRQGTNQPQHF.

V and J are TRBV7-4 and TRBJ2-6; 7 positions agree with TRBD1. CDR3 size: 16 residues. CDR1 is SGHVT, CDR2 SQSDAQ, per germline. V lost 5 bases and J lost 0; bases outside the gene matches: 4. The CDR3 sequence: CASSPTGNSGANVLTF. In nucleotides, the CDR3 is TGTGCCAGCAGCCCGACAGGGAACTCTGGGGCCAACGTCCTGACTTTC.

On this clonotype itself: At one end, the junction sequence differs from germline, possibly due to a read error. CDR3 amino acids: CACSSAYEQYF. CDR3 nucleotides: TGTGCCTGCAGCAGTGCCTACGAGCAGTACTTC. The chain employs TRBV6-5 and TRBJ2-7, with D uncertain. This CDR3 comprises 11 residues. Germline V gives CDR1 MNHEY, CDR2 SVGAGI.

CDR3 sequence (DNA): TGTGCCAGCAGTTACGGGGGCCATGGCTACACCTTC. This encodes CASSYGGHGYTF. J is TRBJ1-2 and V is TRBV12-3 or TRBV12-4, with D perhaps TRBD1 (6 bases). The CDR3 loop spans 12 amino acids. Trimming cost V 4 bases and J 6 bases, with 9 bases left between them.

The chain joins TRBV5-4 to TRBJ1-1; possible D gene TRBD1, 5 bases. The CDR3 runs to 11 residues. The germline V gene has CDR1 SGHNT and CDR2 YYREEE (reference sequence). The V end lost 5 bases, the J end lost 11 bases, and 13 bases lay between the germline ends. CDR3 sequence: CASRAAGEAFF. The CDR3 bases are TGTGCCAGCAGAGCTGCGGGGGAGGCTTTCTTT.

This clonotype was observed a handful of times. The gene calls are TRBV7-9 and TRBJ1-5; no clear D. V was trimmed by 5 bases and J by 0 bases, leaving 14 bases between them. The CDR3 loop spans 16 amino acids. Germline V CDR1 and CDR2: SEHNR, FQNEAQ (reference sequence). CDR3 DNA sequence: TGTGCCAGCAGCGATGGAAGGCTACATAGCAATCAGCCCCAGCATTTT. This gives the protein CASSDGRLHSNQPQHF.

The rearrangement links TRBV7-6 to TRBJ2-3, with 8 bases lining up with TRBD2. Trimming at V came to 3 bases and at J to 6 bases, leaving 5 bases not matched to a gene. Germline V gives CDR1 SGHVS, CDR2 FNYEAQ. CDR3 size: 14 residues. The CDR3 spells CASSFGGGWDTQYF. Written as DNA, the CDR3 is TGTGCCAGCAGCTTTGGCGGGGGGTGGGATACGCAGTATTTT.

The CDR3 region has the DNA TGTGCCAGCAGTGACGCAGGTATCTACGAGCAGTACGTC. Protein: CASSDAGIYEQYV. The rearrangement joins TRBV2 to TRBJ2-7, with unresolved D. The germline gives CDR1 SNHLY, CDR2 FYNNEI. V shed 3 bases and J shed 3 bases, with 9 bases lying between them. This CDR3 spans 13 amino acids.

Only a few counts were recorded for this clonotype. In DNA, the CDR3 is TGTGCCAGCAGCGTGCCGGGACTAGCGGGGGGGCCCGCAGATACGCAGTATTTT. This codes for CASSVPGLAGGPADTQYF. The chain couples TRBV7-9 to TRBJ2-3; the match to TRBD2 covers 16 bases. Trimming at V came to 5 bases and at J to 4 bases, leaving 9 bases not matched to a gene. CDR1 is SEHNR, CDR2 FQNEAQ, per germline (reference sequence). The CDR3 extends over 18 amino acids.

The chain is built from TRBV9 and TRBJ2-3; TRBD2 agrees at 10 bases. This CDR3 spans 16 amino acids. Germline assignment: CDR1 SGDLS and CDR2 YYNGEE. V shed 0 bases, J shed 2 bases, and the junction held 3 bases outside the gene matches. The CDR3: CASSVASGGLTDTQYF. The DNA for the CDR3 is TGTGCCAGCAGCGTAGCTAGCGGGGGCCTCACAGATACGCAGTATTTT.

This clonotype appeared many times. CDR3 protein: CASSPGVLVNQPQHF. The CDR3 nucleotides read TGTGCCAGCAGCCCCGGGGTACTGGTCAATCAGCCCCAGCATTTT. This chain uses TRBV7-2 with TRBJ1-5; unclear D gene. CDR1 and CDR2 from the germline V gene are SGHTA and FQGNSA. Trimming cost V 5 bases and J 3 bases, with 14 bases left between them. The CDR3 covers 15 residues.

In this sample, this clonotype turned up a few times. The gene calls are TRBV7-8 and TRBJ1-1; D remains unclear. The germline V gene encodes CDR1 SGHVS and CDR2 FQNEAQ. V shed 2 bases and J shed 4 bases, with 8 bases lying between them. This CDR3 has 13 amino acids. DNA for the CDR3: TGTGCCAGCAGCTTACTTCTTGTCACTGAAGCTTTCTTT. It codes for CASSLLLVTEAFF.

In its sample, this clonotype was seen many times. This chain connects TRBV7-9 to TRBJ1-5; TRBD1 is a possible D gene (6 bases). V gave up 1 base and J gave up 2 bases, with 12 bases separating them. Germline V lookup: CDR1 SEHNR, CDR2 FQNEAQ (reference sequence). The CDR3 spans 16 residues. The CDR3 spells CASSLEGGWGNQPQHF. Here the CDR3 DNA reads TGTGCCAGCAGCTTAGAAGGGGGATGGGGCAATCAGCCCCAGCATTTT. Full variable domain (missing parts from reference TRBV7-9 and TRBJ1-5): DTGVSQNPRHKITKRGQNVTFRCDPISEHNRLYWYRQTLGQGPEFLTYFQNEAQLEKSRLLSDRFSAERPKGSFSTLEIQRTEQGDSAMYLCASSLEGGWGNQPQHFGDGTRLSIL.

This clonotype appeared a few times. An end of the junction differs from the germline gene, which may be a read error. The rearrangement uses TRBV7-7 and TRBJ2-5, with 7 bases identical to TRBD1. The CDR3 has 14 amino acids. The germline gives CDR1 SSHAT, CDR2 FNYEAQ (reference sequence). The CDR3 is CASSQDRRQETQYF. CDR3 coding DNA: TGTGCTAGCAGCCAGGACAGGCGACAAGAGACCCAGTACTTC.

This clonotype was detected a few times. The CDR3 protein is CASSAYGVGVTTEAFF. DNA for the CDR3: TGTGCCAGCAGTGCGTATGGCGTCGGGGTGACCACTGAAGCTTTCTTT. The chain recombines TRBV2 with TRBJ1-1; D ambiguous. CDR3 length equals 16 residues. Germline assignment: CDR1 SNHLY and CDR2 FYNNEI. V dropped 4 bases and J dropped 4 bases, with 19 bases sitting between them.

This clonotype was picked up a small number of times. The rearrangement links TRBV13 to TRBJ1-2; D unclear. Trimming cost V 2 bases and J 3 bases, with 10 bases left between them. Germline V gene data show CDR1 as PRHDT and CDR2 as FYEKMQ (reference sequence). CDR3 length: 14 residues. The DNA of the CDR3 is TGTGCCAGCAGCTTACGGGCAGACTACTATGGCTACACCTTC. Translated, it gives CASSLRADYYGYTF.

V gene TRBV7-6 combines with J gene TRBJ1-1; D remains unclear. CDR3 length: 16 amino acids. Germline V gives CDR1 SGHVS, CDR2 FNYEAQ. Trimming left V 2 bases short and J 1 base short, with 14 bases between. CDR3 protein: CASSLPLAGKNTEAFF. The CDR3 region has the DNA TGTGCCAGCAGCTTACCCCTAGCCGGGAAGAACACTGAAGCTTTCTTT.

CDR3 residues: CSARAPRTNEQFF. The CDR3 nucleotides read TGCAGTGCTAGGGCTCCGAGAACTAATGAGCAGTTCTTC. The chain employs TRBV20-1 and TRBJ2-1; D unresolved. The ends were cut back, 3 bases at V and 7 bases at J, with 13 bases in the middle. The CDR3 is made up of 13 amino acids. Germline-derived CDR1 and CDR2 are DFQATT and SNEGSKA (reference sequence).

The rearrangement joins TRBV12-3 or TRBV12-4 to TRBJ2-5, with D perhaps given as TRBD1 or TRBD2 (5 bases each). CDR3 length equals 13 residues. V lost 5 bases to trimming and J lost 2 bases, with 9 bases between them. In DNA form, the CDR3 reads TGTGCCAGCAGTGGGGACCAACAAGAGACCCAGTACTTC. Residues: CASSGDQQETQYF.